Listed here is a single TCR beta chain. Its antigen target is currently unknown. No qualities accompany the bases; no much larger clone lies one base away. TCRbeta CDR3 regions were amplified from genomic DNA by means of the immunoSEQ Assay, a bias-controlled multiplex PCR. As for how the authors treated the data: Within the assay, amplification of reference gene primers was used to estimate how many nucleated cells each sample contained. Sequence reads were collapsed and filtered to measure the absolute abundance of every unique TCRbeta CDR3 rearrangement. For each sample, productive Simpson clonality was calculated by taking the square root of Simpson's diversity index across productive rearrangements. Drawn from immuneACCESS, this table holds only the in-frame rearrangements with V and J called that TCRdb kept. Clones are partly lost; checked studies trace under half to an unresolved V gene and leave the rest unexplained. That table furnishes V, J and clone size, whereas the DNA furnished D and trimming. This sample is represented by approximately 120,000 clones; 81% of them were singletons. The ten largest account for roughly a sixth of the sample.

At one collaborating source in Seattle, patients were enrolled during active infection and were followed longitudinally through the course of disease. Whole blood was collected in K2EDTA tubes by collaborating institutions according to the institutions' own protocols. For TCRbeta analysis, collaborator samples were shipped as frozen whole blood, as isolated PBMCs, or as DNA extracted from either sample type. The data derive from a study of blood T cell repertoires in COVID-19 (TCRdb year 2020). In the study overall: The collaborator samples originated in the United States, Italy and Spain and spanned the acute and convalescent phases of COVID-19. Where available, HLA class I and class II types were taken from metadata supplied by the sample provider and were not determined by assay-based typing. The repertoires were released in a freely available public database intended as a resource for research on the immune response to SARS-CoV-2. The material from the prospective study consisted of cDNA or gDNA derived from T cells, B-cell-depleted T cells, or PBMCs. Deeply sampled blood TCRbeta repertoires from subjects exposed to, actively infected with, or recovered from COVID-19 were included in the dataset. The sample metadata nearly always contained a de-identified subject ID, COVID-19 status, age in years and sex. Samples came from the ongoing ImmuneRACE study (first 160 participants) plus 1,254 subjects from 6 global collaborators. What the study reported, not specific to this receptor: Clinical and demographic metadata were provided uncurated, with the amount varying by source and participant.

The receptor was isolated from a man aged 25 to 40 with COVID-19, enrolled during active disease. The sequenced material came from peripheral blood.

The DNA reads as follows: TGTGCCAGCATCTTGAACGGACAGGGAATTCCTGGGGCCAACGTCCTGACTTTC. Its protein product is CASILNGQGIPGANVLTF. In this chain, TRBV2 is recombined with TRBJ2-6, and TRBD1 aligns with 8 junction nucleotides. The CDR3 spans 18 residues, from the cysteine through the phenylalanine. The DNA shown is the 54-base CDR3, in frame from base 1. Per the germline V gene, SNHLY is the CDR1 and FYNNEI is the CDR2. V has 7 bases trimmed and J has 2 bases trimmed; junction bases matching no gene number 13.